The 16 T cell receptor beta chains given below trace back to one sample, sequenced in a study of spatial heterogeneity in lung cancer. From the 5' RACE reads, TCRdb called clonotypes with MiXCR, one entry per CDR3 protein. The sample has under 150,000 distinct CDR3 sequences; 10% to 14% are singletons. Stated time point: blood at routine non-recurrence follow-up after resection. This material consisted of PBMCs, taken at follow-up. The receptors were sampled from a female donor with early-stage non-small cell lung cancer.

This clonotype was observed a handful of times. This chain joins TRBV20-1 and TRBJ1-1; D remains unclear. Germline V lookup: CDR1 DFQATT, CDR2 SNEGSKA (reference sequence). Trimming took 1 base from V and 5 from J, leaving 5 bases between them. The CDR3 is 11 residues long. The CDR3 DNA sequence: TGCAGTGCTAGAGGGAGGACTGAAGCTTTCTTT. This translates into CSARGRTEAFF.

This clonotype occurred a few times. The CDR3, as DNA: TGTGCCTGGGCGAAACTCAGGATCTCTGGAAACACCATATATTTT. Translating gives CAWAKLRISGNTIYF. The chain is built from TRBV30 and TRBJ1-3, with D hard to call. The germline V gene encodes CDR1 GTSNPN and CDR2 SVGIG (reference sequence). This CDR3 has 15 residues. Trimming took 5 bases from V and 0 from J, leaving 14 bases between them.

In DNA, the CDR3 is TGTGCCAGCAGCTTTGGGGCCTCTGGAAACACCATATATTTT. This codes for CASSFGASGNTIYF. This chain links TRBV7-9 with TRBJ1-3, with D possibly being TRBD1 (5 bases). CDR3 length: 14 amino acids. Trimming took off 3 bases at V and 0 bases at J, with 6 bases between the two ends. Germline CDR1 is SEHNR and CDR2 is FQNEAQ (reference sequence).

This clonotype was detected a few times. V and J are TRBV7-9 and TRBJ2-1; no definite D call. The CDR3 consists of 15 residues. V was clipped by 6 bases and J by 9 bases, with 21 bases between them. Looked up from germline, CDR1 is SEHNR and CDR2 is FQNEAQ (reference sequence). The CDR3 DNA reads as TGTGCCAGCAGGAGCGACGAGACCGCCGTCAGTGAGCAGTTCTTC. Its translation is CASRSDETAVSEQFF. Filled out from reference TRBV7-9 and TRBJ2-1, the complete variable domain reads DTGVSQNPRHKITKRGQNVTFRCDPISEHNRLYWYRQTLGQGPEFLTYFQNEAQLEKSRLLSDRFSAERPKGSFSTLEIQRTEQGDSAMYLCASRSDETAVSEQFFGPGTRLTVL.

This clonotype was observed a few times. J is TRBJ2-3 and V is TRBV29-1; possible D gene TRBD2, 5 bases. The V end lost 4 bases, the J end lost 5 bases, and 16 bases lay between the germline ends. The germline CDR1 and CDR2 sequences are SQVTM and ANQGSEA. The CDR3 sequence is 14 residues long. Written as DNA, the CDR3 is TGCAGCGTTGTTCTGGTAGAGGCGGGAGATACGCAGTATTTT. The encoded protein is CSVVLVEAGDTQYF.

J is TRBJ2-1 and V is TRBV28, with D tentatively TRBD2 (6 bases). The CDR3 length is 14 residues. Germline lookup yields CDR1 MDHEN and CDR2 SYDVKM. V shed 7 bases and J shed 4 bases, with 14 bases lying between them. The CDR3 protein is CASIGGHSYNEQFF. DNA for the CDR3: TGTGCCAGCATAGGAGGGCATTCTTACAATGAGCAGTTCTTC.

The chain joins TRBV12-3 or TRBV12-4 to TRBJ2-7; 7 nucleotides match TRBD1. The CDR3 contains 14 residues. Trimming took 7 bases from V and 5 from J; bases not matched to a gene: 11. CDR3 protein: CASTHGQAAHEQYF. The CDR3 bases are TGTGCCAGCACCCATGGACAGGCGGCCCACGAGCAGTACTTC.

The chain combines TRBV18 with TRBJ2-1, with a possible D match to TRBD1 (5 bases). The CDR3 is 14 residues long. Per germline, CDR1 KGHSH and CDR2 LQKENI. V dropped 0 bases and J dropped 6 bases, with 9 bases sitting between them. The CDR3 region has the DNA TGTGCCAGCTCACCACCGGCAGGGTCCAATGAGCAGTTCTTC. It specifies CASSPPAGSNEQFF.

The CDR3 spells CATSAGTGVTDTQYF. CDR3 in DNA: TGTGCCACCAGTGCCGGGACAGGGGTTACAGATACGCAGTATTTT. The gene calls are TRBV24-1 and TRBJ2-3; TRBD1 aligns across 10 bases. Per the germline V gene, CDR1 is KGHDR and CDR2 is SFDVKD. This CDR3 is built from 15 residues. After removal of 5 bases from V and 3 bases from J, the junction contained 4 bases not matched to a gene.

This clonotype has only a few counts. This chain links TRBV20-1 with TRBJ2-7; D uncertain. V lost 7 bases, J lost 0 bases, and 13 bases lay in between. This CDR3 is 13 amino acids long. Germline assignment: CDR1 DFQATT and CDR2 SNEGSKA (reference sequence). The CDR3 loop reads CSVPQVSSYEQYF. CDR3 DNA sequence: TGCAGTGTACCTCAAGTGAGCTCCTACGAGCAGTACTTC.

This clonotype was detected ten times or more. The chain is built from TRBV6-2 or TRBV6-3 and TRBJ2-1; 9 bases map to TRBD2. With V trimmed by 2 bases and J by 15 bases, 8 bases remained unmatched. The germline V gene encodes CDR1 MNHEY and CDR2 SVGEGT. This CDR3 region has 13 residues. In DNA form, the CDR3 reads TGTGCCAGCAGTTACGTTTTGCGGGAGGGCACGTTCTTC. Translated: CASSYVLREGTFF.

This clonotype was found many times. This chain uses TRBV7-2 with TRBJ2-5; no clear D gene. The germline V and J ends were trimmed by 1 base and 4 bases, with 7 bases remaining between them. The CDR3 extends over 13 amino acids. Looked up from germline, CDR1 is SGHTA and CDR2 is FQGNSA. As DNA, the CDR3 is TGTGCCAGCAGCTTAGTTTACGGAGAGACCCAGTACTTC. It is translated as CASSLVYGETQYF. The entire variable domain, with the rest obtained from reference TRBV7-2 and TRBJ2-5, is as follows: GAGVSQSPSNKVTEKGKDVELRCDPISGHTALYWYRQSLGQGLEFLIYFQGNSAPDKSGLPSDRFSAERTGGSVSTLTIQRTQQEDSAVYLCASSLVYGETQYFGPGTRLLVL.

On this clonotype itself: The junction does not match germline at one end; this may be a read error. The chain employs TRBV20-1 and TRBJ2-3; a weak D match, TRBD2 (6 bases). Germline V lookup: CDR1 DFQATT, CDR2 SNEGSKA (reference sequence). This CDR3 comprises 15 residues. The CDR3, as DNA: TGCAGTGCTAGGGGACTGAGGAGCTTCACAGATTCGCAGTATTTT. Its translation: CSARGLRSFTDSQYF.

This clonotype was found a few times. The chain couples TRBV5-1 to TRBJ1-3, with TRBD1 as a possible D gene (6 bases). The CDR3 covers 14 residues. Per the germline V gene, CDR1 is SGHRS and CDR2 is YFSETQ. V was clipped by 2 bases and J by 4 bases, with 10 bases between them. The CDR3, as DNA: TGCGCCAGCAGCTTCGGACAGACGGGAAACACCATATATTTT. Protein sequence: CASSFGQTGNTIYF.

This chain links TRBV20-1 with TRBJ1-1, with a weak D call TRBD1 (6 bases). Trimming stripped 0 bases from V and 2 bases from J, with 13 bases between. The CDR3 contains 15 residues. Germline V gene lookup returns CDR1 DFQATT and CDR2 SNEGSKA (reference sequence). The CDR3 sequence: CSARDQGGVNTEAFF. The CDR3 nucleotides are TGCAGTGCTAGAGATCAAGGGGGAGTTAACACTGAAGCTTTCTTT.

The genes are TRBV19 and TRBJ1-5, with 7 bases matching TRBD1. This CDR3 region has 16 residues. Trimming took 7 bases from V and 2 from J; bases not matched to a gene: 11. Germline V lookup: CDR1 LNHDA, CDR2 SQIVND (reference sequence). The DNA for the CDR3 is TGTGCCAGTACCCGGAGGAGAGACAGGGGCAATCAGCCCCAGCATTTT. Residues: CASTRRRDRGNQPQHF. Combining the CDR3 with reference TRBV19 and TRBJ1-5 gives the whole variable domain DGGITQSPKYLFRKEGQNVTLSCEQNLNHDAMYWYRQDPGQGLRLIYYSQIVNDFQKGDIAEGYSVSREKKESFPLTVTSAQKNPTAFYLCASTRRRDRGNQPQHFGDGTRLSIL.